This T cell receptor beta chain was identified in a study of T-cell reconstitution after alpha-beta-depleted transplantation in children. Findings and limits, study-wide: Fresh T-cell production supplied most of the T-cell counts and diversity seen one year after transplant. Day-60 TCRbeta diversity that was high in some patients was derived from surviving recipient T cells and thymic progenitors. After transplant, at about two months, alpha-beta T cells were reportedly derived from several hundred expanded graft clones.

This clonotype was seen at least ten times. The antigen remains undetermined. As it was prepared, the TCRbeta library received unique molecular identifiers. TCRdb re-derived calls from the PCR reads in MiXCR, one entry per CDR3 protein. This table has 580,000 or so distinct CDR3 sequences, 20% to 25% appearing once. The germline gives CDR1 MNHEY, CDR2 SMNVEV (reference sequence). The CDR3 totals 14 residues. Trimming cost V 8 bases and J 4 bases; bases outside gene matches: 7. This material consisted of PBMCs, mostly from graft donor cells, taken 360 days after TCRalphabeta/CD19-depleted stem cell transplant. The source of this sequence is a boy under two years old who had a stem cell transplant for acute myeloid leukemia, so the T cells may come from the graft donor. The V gene is TRBV27, the J gene TRBJ2-7, with 11 nucleotides matching TRBD2. The chain's CDR3 is CASQTSGGPYEQYF. CDR3 nucleotides: TGTGCCAGCCAAACTAGCGGGGGACCTTACGAGCAGTACTTC.